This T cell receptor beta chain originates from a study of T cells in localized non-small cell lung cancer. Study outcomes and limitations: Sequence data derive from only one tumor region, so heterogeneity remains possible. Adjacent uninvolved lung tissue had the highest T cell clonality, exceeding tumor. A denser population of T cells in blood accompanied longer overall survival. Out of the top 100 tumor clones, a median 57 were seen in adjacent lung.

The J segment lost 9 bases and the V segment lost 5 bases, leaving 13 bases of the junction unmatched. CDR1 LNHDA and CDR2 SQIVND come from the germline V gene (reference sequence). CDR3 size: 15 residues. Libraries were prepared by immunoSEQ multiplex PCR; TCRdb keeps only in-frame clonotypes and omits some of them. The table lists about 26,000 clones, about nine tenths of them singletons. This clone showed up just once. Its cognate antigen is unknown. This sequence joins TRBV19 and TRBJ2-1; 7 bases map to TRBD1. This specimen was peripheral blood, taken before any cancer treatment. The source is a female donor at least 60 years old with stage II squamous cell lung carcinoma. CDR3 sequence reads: CASSARTGIQGEQFF. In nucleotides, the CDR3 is TGTGCCAGTAGTGCGAGGACAGGAATACAAGGTGAGCAGTTCTTC.